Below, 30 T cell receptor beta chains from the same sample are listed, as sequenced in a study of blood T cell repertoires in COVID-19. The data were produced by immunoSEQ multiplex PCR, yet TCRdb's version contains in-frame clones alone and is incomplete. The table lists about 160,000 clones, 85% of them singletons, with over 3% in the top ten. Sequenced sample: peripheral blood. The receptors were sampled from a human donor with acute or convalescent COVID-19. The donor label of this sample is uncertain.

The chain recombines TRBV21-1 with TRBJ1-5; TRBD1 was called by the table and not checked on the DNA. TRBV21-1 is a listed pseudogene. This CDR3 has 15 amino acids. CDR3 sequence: CASRLKQGSNQPQHF. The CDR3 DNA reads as TGTGCCAGCAGGTTAAAACAGGGGAGCAATCAGCCCCAGCATTTT.

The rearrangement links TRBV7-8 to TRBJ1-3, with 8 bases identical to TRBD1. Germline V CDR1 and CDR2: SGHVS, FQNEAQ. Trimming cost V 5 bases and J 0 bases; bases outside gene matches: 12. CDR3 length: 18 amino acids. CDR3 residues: CASSAQRDRRPSGNTIYF. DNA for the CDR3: TGTGCCAGCAGCGCACAGAGGGACAGGCGTCCCTCTGGAAACACCATATATTTT.

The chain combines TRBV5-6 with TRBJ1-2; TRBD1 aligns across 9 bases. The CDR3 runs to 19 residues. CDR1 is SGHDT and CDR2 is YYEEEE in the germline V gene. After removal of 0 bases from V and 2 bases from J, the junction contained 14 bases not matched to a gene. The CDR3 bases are TGTGCCAGCAGCTTGGTGGTGGGACAGGGAACGAGTGGGAACTATGGCTACACCTTC. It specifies CASSLVVGQGTSGNYGYTF.

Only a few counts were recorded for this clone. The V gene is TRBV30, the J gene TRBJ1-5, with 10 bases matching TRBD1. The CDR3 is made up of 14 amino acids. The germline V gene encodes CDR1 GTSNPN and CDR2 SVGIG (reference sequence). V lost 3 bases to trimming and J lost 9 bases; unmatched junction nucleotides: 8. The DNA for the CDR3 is TGTGCCTGGAGCGCAGGACAGGGGGATCGGCCCCAGCATTTT. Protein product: CAWSAGQGDRPQHF.

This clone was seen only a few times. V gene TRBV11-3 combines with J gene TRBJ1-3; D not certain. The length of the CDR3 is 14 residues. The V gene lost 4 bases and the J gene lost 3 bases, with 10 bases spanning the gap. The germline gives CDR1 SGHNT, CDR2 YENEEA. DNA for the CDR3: TGTGCCAGCAGCTCCTCCTCCCTTGGAAACACCATATATTTT. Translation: CASSSSSLGNTIYF.

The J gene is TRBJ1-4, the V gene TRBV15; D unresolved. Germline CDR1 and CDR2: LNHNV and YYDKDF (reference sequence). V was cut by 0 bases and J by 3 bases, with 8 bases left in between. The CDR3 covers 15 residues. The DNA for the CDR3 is TGTGCCACCAGCAGAGACGGGAGGGCTAATGAAAAACTGTTTTTT. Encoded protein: CATSRDGRANEKLFF.

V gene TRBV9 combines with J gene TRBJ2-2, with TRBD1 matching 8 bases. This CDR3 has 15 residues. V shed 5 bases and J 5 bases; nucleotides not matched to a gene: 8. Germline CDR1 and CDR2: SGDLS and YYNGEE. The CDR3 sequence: CASRHDRGPTGELFF. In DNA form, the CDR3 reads TGTGCCAGCAGACATGACAGGGGTCCAACCGGGGAGCTGTTTTTT.

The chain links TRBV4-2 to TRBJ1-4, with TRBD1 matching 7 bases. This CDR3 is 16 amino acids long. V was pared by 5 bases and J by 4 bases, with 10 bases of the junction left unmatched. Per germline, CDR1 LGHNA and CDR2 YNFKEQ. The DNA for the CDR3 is TGTGCCAGCAGCTACGGAGCAGCAGGGGGTAATGAAAAACTGTTTTTT. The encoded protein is CASSYGAAGGNEKLFF.

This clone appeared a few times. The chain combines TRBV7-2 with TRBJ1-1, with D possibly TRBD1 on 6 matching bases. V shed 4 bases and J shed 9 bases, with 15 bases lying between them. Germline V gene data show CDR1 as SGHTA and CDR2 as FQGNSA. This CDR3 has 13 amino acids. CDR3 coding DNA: TGTGCCAGCAGCTCACAACAGGGTGGGAAAGCTTTCTTT. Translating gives CASSSQQGGKAFF.

The CDR3 loop is CASSSTTGSYEQYF. CDR3 nucleotides: TGCGCCAGCAGCTCAACGACAGGGTCGTACGAGCAGTACTTC. The genes are TRBV5-1 and TRBJ2-7; TRBD1 matches at 7 bases. V lost 3 bases and J lost 4; bases outside the gene matches: 7. CDR3 size: 14 residues. Germline CDR1 is SGHRS and CDR2 is YFSETQ. Full variable domain (missing parts from reference TRBV5-1 and TRBJ2-7): KAGVTQTPRYLIKTRGQQVTLSCSPISGHRSVSWYQQTPGQGLQFLFEYFSETQRNKGNFPGRFSGRQFSNSRSEMNVSTLELGDSALYLCASSSTTGSYEQYFGPGTRLTVT.

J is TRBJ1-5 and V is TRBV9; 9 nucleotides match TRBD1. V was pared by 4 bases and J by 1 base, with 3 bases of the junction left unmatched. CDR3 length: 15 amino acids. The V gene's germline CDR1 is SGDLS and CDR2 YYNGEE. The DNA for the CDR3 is TGTGCCAGCAGCCCCGGACAGGGGAGCAATCAGCCCCAGCATTTT. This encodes CASSPGQGSNQPQHF.

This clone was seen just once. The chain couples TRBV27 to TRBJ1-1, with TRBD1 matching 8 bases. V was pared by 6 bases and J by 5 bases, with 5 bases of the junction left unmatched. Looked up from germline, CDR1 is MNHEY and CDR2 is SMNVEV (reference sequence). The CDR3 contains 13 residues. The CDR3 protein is CASRGTGRTEAFF. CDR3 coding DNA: TGTGCCAGCAGAGGGACAGGACGGACTGAAGCTTTCTTT.

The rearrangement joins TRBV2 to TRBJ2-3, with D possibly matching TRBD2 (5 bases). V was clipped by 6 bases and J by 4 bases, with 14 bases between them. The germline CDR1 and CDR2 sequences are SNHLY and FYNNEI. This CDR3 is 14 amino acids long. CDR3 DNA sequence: TGTGCCAGCAGCCAGACGGGGAATGCAGATACGCAGTATTTT. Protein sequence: CASSQTGNADTQYF.

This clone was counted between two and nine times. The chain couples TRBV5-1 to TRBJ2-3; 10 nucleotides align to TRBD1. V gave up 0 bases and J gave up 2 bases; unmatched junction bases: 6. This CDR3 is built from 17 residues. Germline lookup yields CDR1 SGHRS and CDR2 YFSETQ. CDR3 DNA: TGCGCCAGCAGCTTGGCCCGGACAGGGGGATTCACAGATACGCAGTATTTT. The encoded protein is CASSLARTGGFTDTQYF. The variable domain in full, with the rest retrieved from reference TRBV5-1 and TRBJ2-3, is KAGVTQTPRYLIKTRGQQVTLSCSPISGHRSVSWYQQTPGQGLQFLFEYFSETQRNKGNFPGRFSGRQFSNSRSEMNVSTLELGDSALYLCASSLARTGGFTDTQYFGPGTRLTVL.

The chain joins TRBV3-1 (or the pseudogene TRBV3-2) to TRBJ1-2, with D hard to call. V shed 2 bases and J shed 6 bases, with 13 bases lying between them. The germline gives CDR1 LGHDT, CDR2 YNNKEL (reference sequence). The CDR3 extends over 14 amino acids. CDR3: CASSQFRGGNGYTF. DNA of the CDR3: TGTGCCAGCAGCCAATTTCGAGGAGGGAATGGCTACACCTTC.

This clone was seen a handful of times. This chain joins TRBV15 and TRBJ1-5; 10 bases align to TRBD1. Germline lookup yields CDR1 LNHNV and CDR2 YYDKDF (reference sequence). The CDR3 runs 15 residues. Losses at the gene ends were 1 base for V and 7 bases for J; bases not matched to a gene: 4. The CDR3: CATSRGQGAEQPQHF. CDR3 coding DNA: TGTGCCACCAGCAGAGGACAGGGGGCAGAGCAGCCCCAGCATTTT. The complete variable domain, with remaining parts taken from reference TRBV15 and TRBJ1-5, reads DAMVIQNPRYQVTQFGKPVTLSCSQTLNHNVMYWYQQKSSQAPKLLFHYYDKDFNNEADTPDNFQSRRPNTSFCFLDIRSPGLGDTAMYLCATSRGQGAEQPQHFGDGTRLSIL.

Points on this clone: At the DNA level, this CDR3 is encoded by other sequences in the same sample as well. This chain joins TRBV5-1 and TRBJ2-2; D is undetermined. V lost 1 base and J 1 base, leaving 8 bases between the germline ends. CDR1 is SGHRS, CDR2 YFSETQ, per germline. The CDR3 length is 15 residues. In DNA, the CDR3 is TGCGCCAGCAGCTTGTCCGGTGGGAACACCGGGGAGCTGTTTTTT. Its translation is CASSLSGGNTGELFF.

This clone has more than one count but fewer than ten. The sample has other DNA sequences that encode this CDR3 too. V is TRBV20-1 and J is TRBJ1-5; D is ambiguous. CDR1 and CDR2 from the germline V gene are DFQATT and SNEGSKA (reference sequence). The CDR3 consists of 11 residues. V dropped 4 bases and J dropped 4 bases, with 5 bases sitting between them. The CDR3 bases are TGCAGTGCTATCAGTAATCAGCCCCAGCATTTT. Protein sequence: CSAISNQPQHF.

The CDR3 region is CASSPSGTVHEKLFF. The CDR3, as DNA: TGTGCCAGCAGCCCCAGCGGGACGGTTCATGAAAAACTGTTTTTT. The chain recombines TRBV6-5 with TRBJ1-4, with a tentative D call TRBD1 (5 bases). This CDR3 has 15 amino acids. Germline V CDR1 and CDR2: MNHEY, SVGAGI. Trimming cost V 6 bases and J 6 bases, with 17 bases left between them.

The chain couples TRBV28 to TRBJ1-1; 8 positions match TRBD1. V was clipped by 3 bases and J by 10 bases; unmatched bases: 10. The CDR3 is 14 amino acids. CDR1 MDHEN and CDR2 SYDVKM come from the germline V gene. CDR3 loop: CASSLTGVVQGAFF. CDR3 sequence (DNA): TGTGCCAGCAGTTTGACAGGGGTTGTACAAGGAGCTTTCTTT.

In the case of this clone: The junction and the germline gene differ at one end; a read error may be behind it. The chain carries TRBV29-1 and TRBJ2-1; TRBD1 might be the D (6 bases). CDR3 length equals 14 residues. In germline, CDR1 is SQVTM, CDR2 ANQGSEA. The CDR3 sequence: CSVEGEGVYNEQFF. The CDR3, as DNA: TGCAGCGTCGAAGGTGAGGGGGTCTACAATGAGCAGTTCTTC.

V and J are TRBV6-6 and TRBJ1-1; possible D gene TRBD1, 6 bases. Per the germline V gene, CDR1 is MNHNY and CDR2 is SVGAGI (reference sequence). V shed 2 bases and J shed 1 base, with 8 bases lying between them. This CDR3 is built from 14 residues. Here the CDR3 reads CASSYDRRNTEAFF. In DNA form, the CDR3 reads TGTGCCAGCAGTTACGACAGGCGGAACACTGAAGCTTTCTTT.

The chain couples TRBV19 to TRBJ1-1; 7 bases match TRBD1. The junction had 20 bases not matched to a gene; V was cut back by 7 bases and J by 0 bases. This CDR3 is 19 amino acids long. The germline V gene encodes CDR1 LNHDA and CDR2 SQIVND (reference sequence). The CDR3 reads CASIGTVGAQLLMNTEAFF. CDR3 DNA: TGTGCCAGTATTGGGACAGTCGGAGCTCAACTCCTCATGAACACTGAAGCTTTCTTT.

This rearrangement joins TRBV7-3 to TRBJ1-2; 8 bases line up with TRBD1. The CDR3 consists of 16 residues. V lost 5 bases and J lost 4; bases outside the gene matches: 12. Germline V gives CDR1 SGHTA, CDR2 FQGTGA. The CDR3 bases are TGTGCCAGCAGCCCCGGCGGAACAGGGGGTATCTATGGCTACACCTTC. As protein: CASSPGGTGGIYGYTF.

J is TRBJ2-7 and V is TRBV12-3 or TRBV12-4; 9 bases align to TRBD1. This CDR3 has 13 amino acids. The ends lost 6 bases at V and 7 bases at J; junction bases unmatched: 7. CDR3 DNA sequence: TGTGCCAGCAGGAAACAGGGGGCGGGGGAGCAGTACTTC. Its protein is CASRKQGAGEQYF.

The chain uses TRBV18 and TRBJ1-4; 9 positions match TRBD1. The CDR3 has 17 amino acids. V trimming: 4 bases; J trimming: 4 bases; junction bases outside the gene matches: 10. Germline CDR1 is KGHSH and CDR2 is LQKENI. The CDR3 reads CASSQSTQGAGNEKLFF. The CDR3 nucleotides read TGTGCCAGCTCACAATCTACACAGGGGGCTGGTAATGAAAAACTGTTTTTT.

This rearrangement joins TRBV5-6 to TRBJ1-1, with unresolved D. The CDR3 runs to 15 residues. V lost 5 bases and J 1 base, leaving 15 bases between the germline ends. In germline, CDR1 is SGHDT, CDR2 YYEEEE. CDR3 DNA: TGTGCCAGCAGGCGAGGTGGACTCAGGAACACTGAAGCTTTCTTT. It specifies CASRRGGLRNTEAFF.

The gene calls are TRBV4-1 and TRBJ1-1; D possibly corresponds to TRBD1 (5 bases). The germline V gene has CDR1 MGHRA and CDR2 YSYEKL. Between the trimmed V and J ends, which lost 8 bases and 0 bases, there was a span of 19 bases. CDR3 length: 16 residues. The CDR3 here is CASRSPVDRMNTEAFF. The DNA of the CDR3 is TGCGCCAGCCGCTCCCCTGTCGACAGAATGAACACTGAAGCTTTCTTT.

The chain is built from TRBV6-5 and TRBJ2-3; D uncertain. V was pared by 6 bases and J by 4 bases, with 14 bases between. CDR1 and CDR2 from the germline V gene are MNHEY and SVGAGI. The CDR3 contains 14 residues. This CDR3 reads CASRAPGPADTQYF. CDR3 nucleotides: TGTGCCAGCAGGGCCCCTGGGCCAGCAGATACGCAGTATTTT.

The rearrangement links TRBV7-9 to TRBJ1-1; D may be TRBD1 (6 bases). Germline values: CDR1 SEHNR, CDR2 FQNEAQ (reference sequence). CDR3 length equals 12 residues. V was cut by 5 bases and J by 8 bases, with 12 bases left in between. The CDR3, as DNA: TGTGCCAGCAGCCTACAGGGAGGGGAAGCTTTCTTT. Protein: CASSLQGGEAFF.